The 19 T cell receptor beta chains below come from one sample, sequenced in a study of T-cell memory formation after mild COVID-19. Each CDR3 protein gets one entry after TCRdb re-called the 5' RACE reads with MiXCR. The profile shows about 340,000 distinct CDR3 sequences, 10% to 15% of them singletons. Sequencing was performed on PBMCs or a T cell subset sorted from them (not recorded which). The receptor set was obtained from a man between 18 and 29 years old who had mild COVID-19 (a few samples of this study predate the infection). Cell type and time point are not known.

The CDR3, as DNA: TGTGCCAGCAGCCAGTCGAGGGGGGGGTACGGTTCACCCCTCCACTTT. Translating gives CASSQSRGGYGSPLHF. This chain connects TRBV3-1 to TRBJ1-6, with TRBD1 as a possible D gene (6 bases). Germline CDR1 and CDR2: LGHDT and YNNKEL (reference sequence). The V gene lost 3 bases and the J gene lost 9 bases, with 18 bases spanning the gap. The CDR3 is made up of 16 amino acids.

This clonotype was seen ten or more times. The chain has TRBV5-1 and TRBJ2-1, with 7 bases aligning to TRBD1. Germline V lookup: CDR1 SGHRS, CDR2 YFSETQ. Germline trimming cut 2 bases from V and 7 bases from J; bases unmatched to any gene: 6. The CDR3 length is 14 residues. The CDR3 loop is CASSFSQGENEQFF. The CDR3 coding sequence is TGCGCCAGCAGCTTCTCGCAGGGGGAAAATGAGCAGTTCTTC. Using reference TRBV5-1 and TRBJ2-1 for the parts outside the CDR3, the full variable domain is KAGVTQTPRYLIKTRGQQVTLSCSPISGHRSVSWYQQTPGQGLQFLFEYFSETQRNKGNFPGRFSGRQFSNSRSEMNVSTLELGDSALYLCASSFSQGENEQFFGPGTRLTVL.

The sample holds a few counts of this clonotype. The chain links TRBV7-2 to TRBJ1-5, with unresolved D. Germline V lookup: CDR1 SGHTA, CDR2 FQGNSA. This CDR3 has 15 residues. Trimming removed 1 base from V and 0 bases from J, with 7 bases in between. CDR3 DNA sequence: TGTGCCAGCAGCTTAGTGGAACATAGCAATCAGCCCCAGCATTTT. Translated: CASSLVEHSNQPQHF.

This clonotype was counted a few times. The chain carries TRBV12-3 or TRBV12-4 and TRBJ1-1, with unresolved D. The CDR3 runs 15 residues. The V gene lost 5 bases and the J gene lost 1 base, with 14 bases spanning the gap. The CDR3 DNA reads as TGTGCCAGCAGTCTCCAAGCCGGAGGGAACACTGAAGCTTTCTTT. Translating it yields CASSLQAGGNTEAFF.

The chain has TRBV10-3 and TRBJ2-7, with no clear D. Deletions cut 3 bases from V and 3 bases from J, with 9 bases between. There are 13 residues in the CDR3. The germline V gene encodes CDR1 ENHRY and CDR2 SYGVKD. This CDR3 reads CAISESAVYEQYF. In nucleotides, the CDR3 is TGTGCCATCAGTGAATCTGCCGTCTACGAGCAGTACTTC.

In its sample, this clonotype was seen a few times. The chain joins TRBV4-3 to TRBJ2-3; D ambiguous. The V gene lost 0 bases and the J gene lost 5 bases, with 15 bases spanning the gap. Germline assignment: CDR1 LGHNA and CDR2 YSLEER. The length of the CDR3 is 16 residues. The CDR3 nucleotides read TGCGCCAGCAGCCAAGATCACGCGGCCCACAGAGATACGCAGTATTTT. As protein: CASSQDHAAHRDTQYF.

The chain recombines TRBV27 with TRBJ2-7; 7 nucleotides line up with TRBD2. The germline V gene encodes CDR1 MNHEY and CDR2 SMNVEV (reference sequence). The CDR3 is 15 residues long. With V trimmed by 10 bases and J by 3 bases, 15 bases remained unmatched. The CDR3 DNA sequence: TGTGCCACCACCCCGACGGGGGGTCGTTTCTACGAGCAGTACTTC. It specifies CATTPTGGRFYEQYF.

The chain couples TRBV3-1 to TRBJ2-7, with TRBD2 identical over 9 bases. Germline V CDR1 and CDR2: LGHDT, YNNKEL (reference sequence). The CDR3 is made up of 15 amino acids. V lost 1 base to trimming and J lost 5 bases; unmatched junction nucleotides: 6. This chain's CDR3 is CASSQVLAGLNEQYV. As DNA, the CDR3 is TGTGCCAGCAGCCAAGTTCTAGCGGGGTTGAACGAGCAGTACGTC.

V gene TRBV5-1 combines with J gene TRBJ2-7; 10 nucleotides match TRBD1. CDR1 is SGHRS, CDR2 YFSETQ, per germline. Losses at the gene ends were 4 bases for V and 4 bases for J; bases not matched to a gene: 14. This CDR3 contains 17 residues. The CDR3 spells CASSTVPPGQGKYEQYF. The CDR3 coding sequence is TGCGCCAGCAGCACGGTCCCTCCGGGACAGGGGAAGTACGAGCAGTACTTC. Variable domain in full (rest from reference TRBV5-1 and TRBJ2-7): KAGVTQTPRYLIKTRGQQVTLSCSPISGHRSVSWYQQTPGQGLQFLFEYFSETQRNKGNFPGRFSGRQFSNSRSEMNVSTLELGDSALYLCASSTVPPGQGKYEQYFGPGTRLTVT.

This clonotype was seen more than once but under ten times. V is TRBV7-9 and J is TRBJ1-1; a possible D gene is TRBD1 (6 bases). V lost 5 bases and J lost 4, with 17 bases in between. CDR3 length: 15 residues. The germline V gene has CDR1 SEHNR and CDR2 FQNEAQ (reference sequence). The chain's CDR3 is CASSGWGARSTEAFF. In nucleotides, the CDR3 is TGTGCCAGCAGCGGATGGGGGGCACGGAGCACTGAAGCTTTCTTT.

This clonotype has more than one count but fewer than ten. The chain joins TRBV5-6 to TRBJ1-5; no clear D. V was pared by 2 bases and J by 1 base, with 13 bases between. Germline CDR1 and CDR2: SGHDT and YYEEEE. The CDR3 runs 16 residues. The CDR3 protein is CASSLFGRRSNQPQHF. The CDR3 DNA reads TGTGCCAGCAGCTTATTCGGTCGTAGGAGCAATCAGCCCCAGCATTTT.

The rearrangement links TRBV5-5 to TRBJ2-2, with D tentatively TRBD1 or TRBD2 (6 bases each). Trimming removed 2 bases at V and 4 bases at J, with 12 bases between. Germline-derived CDR1 and CDR2 are SGHKS and YYEKEE (reference sequence). The CDR3 is 15 residues long. This chain's CDR3 is CASSFRGASTGELFF. CDR3 bases: TGTGCCAGCAGCTTTAGGGGGGCGAGCACCGGGGAGCTGTTTTTT.

The chain is built from TRBV20-1 and TRBJ2-3; 7 bases agree with TRBD2. V shed 3 bases, J shed 2 bases, and the junction held 5 bases outside the gene matches. Germline lookup yields CDR1 DFQATT and CDR2 SNEGSKA (reference sequence). The CDR3 is 14 amino acids. The CDR3 bases are TGCAGTGCTAGGGGGGGGACCTCCACAGATACGCAGTATTTT. Protein product: CSARGGTSTDTQYF.

The V and J genes are TRBV14 and TRBJ1-2, with unresolved D. V was pared by 0 bases and J by 4 bases, with 9 bases between. CDR1 and CDR2 (germline): SGHDN, FVKESK. This CDR3 has 14 amino acids. Here the CDR3 DNA reads TGTGCCAGCAGCCAAGATCACAGATTCTATGGCTACACCTTC. It yields the protein CASSQDHRFYGYTF. Supplemented by reference TRBV14 and TRBJ1-2, the full variable domain reads EAGVTQFPSHSVIEKGQTVTLRCDPISGHDNLYWYRRVMGKEIKFLLHFVKESKQDESGMPNNRFLAERTGGTYSTLKVQPAELEDSGVYFCASSQDHRFYGYTFGSGTRLTVV.

This clonotype came up a few times. V usage is TRBV5-1 and J usage is TRBJ1-2; no firm D call. Germline CDR1 reads SGHRS; CDR2 reads YFSETQ. The CDR3 contains 13 residues. Trimming took off 4 bases at V and 4 bases at J, with 11 bases between the two ends. The CDR3 sequence is CASSNDGPYGYTF. DNA for the CDR3: TGCGCCAGCAGCAACGACGGCCCCTATGGCTACACCTTC.

This clonotype showed up just a few times. The V and J genes are TRBV7-2 and TRBJ2-1, with 11 bases lining up with TRBD2. Germline values: CDR1 SGHTA, CDR2 FQGNSA. CDR3 length equals 16 residues. With V trimmed by 5 bases and J by 10 bases, 13 bases remained unmatched. As DNA, the CDR3 is TGTGCCAGCAGCCACCCTAGCGGGGGGCTGGCGGCGGAGCAGTTCTTC. Protein sequence: CASSHPSGGLAAEQFF.

The chain uses TRBV7-9 and TRBJ1-6, with unresolved D. CDR1 is SEHNR and CDR2 is FQNEAQ in the germline V gene (reference sequence). CDR3 length: 15 residues. Trimming left V 1 base short and J 7 bases short, with 11 bases between. CDR3 coding DNA: TGTGCCAGCAGCTTAGGTCCGCAGGCAAATTCACCCCTCCACTTT. This codes for CASSLGPQANSPLHF.

This clonotype was counted between two and nine times. The gene calls are TRBV15 and TRBJ2-7; D tentatively reads TRBD1 or TRBD2 (5 bases each). Deletions cut 3 bases from V and 0 bases from J, with 12 bases between. The germline V gene encodes CDR1 LNHNV and CDR2 YYDKDF (reference sequence). This CDR3 has 15 residues. CDR3 nucleotide sequence: TGTGCCACCAGCAGCAACTCGGGACCCTCCTACGAGCAGTACGTC. Protein product: CATSSNSGPSYEQYV.

This chain links TRBV6-6 with TRBJ1-2; D unclear. The CDR3 has 16 amino acids. Germline loops: CDR1 MNHNY, CDR2 SVGAGI (reference sequence). V lost 0 bases and J lost 1, with 12 bases in between. Here the CDR3 reads CASSYSTDGVNYGYTF. The CDR3 nucleotides read TGTGCCAGCAGTTACTCGACCGATGGTGTTAACTATGGCTACACCTTC.